This T cell receptor beta chain derives from a study of T cells after yellow fever vaccination. Study results and limitations: Weaker, the secondary response peaked sooner, at day 5 versus 15.

Concerning this clonotype itself: Its antigen is as yet unknown.

MiXCR, applied by TCRdb to the 5' RACE reads, yields one record per CDR3 protein. The sample lists about 220,000 distinct CDR3 sequences, less than 3.5% occurring once. Sequenced material: CD4+ T cells sorted from PBMCs, taken 10 days after the yellow fever booster vaccination. The TCR was taken from a man younger than 35 who received the YFV17D yellow fever vaccine.

The CDR3 spells CASSETGAGEKLFF. CDR3 nucleotides: TGTGCCAGCAGTGAGACAGGGGCTGGTGAAAAACTGTTTTTT. The rearrangement links TRBV12-3 or TRBV12-4 to TRBJ1-4, with TRBD1 matching over 8 bases. Trimming cost V 5 bases and J 7 bases; bases outside gene matches: 6. This CDR3 region has 14 residues.